This entry lists 17 T cell receptor beta chains sequenced from one sample in a study of beta chain features in type 1 diabetes. Reverse transcribing all isolated RNA meant expressed TCRB transcripts were sequenced. Clones were sequenced by immunoSEQ multiplex PCR, and TCRdb holds only the in-frame ones, with some missing. The sample records 620,000 or so clones, around 16% being singletons. Sequencing input: naive CD4+ T cells from blood. The receptors derive from a man between 18 and 29 years old in good health.

This clone was seen a few times. The chain has TRBV6-6 and TRBJ2-2; D ambiguous. CDR1 MNHNY and CDR2 SVGAGI come from the germline V gene (reference sequence). V was trimmed by 6 bases and J by 4 bases, leaving 12 bases between them. This CDR3 contains 14 residues. Here the CDR3 reads CASSQRSSTGELFF. In DNA, the CDR3 is TGTGCCAGCAGCCAGAGATCTTCCACCGGGGAGCTGTTTTTT.

The V call is TRBV4-1, the J call TRBJ2-5; TRBD2 agrees at 8 bases. Trimming removed 4 bases from V and 3 bases from J; junction bases left unmatched: 7. The CDR3 sequence is 15 residues long. Looked up from germline, CDR1 is MGHRA and CDR2 is YSYEKL. DNA for the CDR3: TGCGCCAGCAGCCCACGCGGGGGGAAAGAAGAGACCCAGTACTTC. It yields the protein CASSPRGGKEETQYF.

The chain has TRBV29-1 and TRBJ2-5; weak D call: TRBD1 (7 bases). The J call may be wrong; the DNA end is better matched by TRBJ2-7. Germline V gives CDR1 SQVTM, CDR2 ANQGSEA. The CDR3 spans 11 residues. The CDR3 loop is CSVRQGGEQYF. The CDR3 DNA reads as TGCAGCGTAAGACAGGGAGGCGAGCAGTACTTC.

The J gene is TRBJ1-1, the V gene TRBV18; D possibly corresponds to TRBD1 (6 bases). Germline V lookup: CDR1 KGHSH, CDR2 LQKENI. The CDR3 has 15 amino acids. V was clipped by 3 bases and J by 7 bases, with 18 bases between them. The CDR3 DNA reads TGTGCCAGCTCACCTTCCGGGGGCAGGGTTCATGAAGCTTTCTTT. Its protein is CASSPSGGRVHEAFF.

V usage is TRBV20-1 and J usage is TRBJ2-1; D is unclear. CDR3 length: 11 residues. CDR1 DFQATT and CDR2 SNEGSKA come from the germline V gene (reference sequence). V was clipped by 2 bases and J by 6 bases, with 5 bases between them. This chain's CDR3 is CSARLANEQFF. CDR3 nucleotide sequence: TGCAGTGCTAGACTGGCCAATGAGCAGTTCTTC.

This clone showed up just a few times. CDR3 sequence: CASSSPWSRTCYEQYF. CDR3 in DNA: TGTGCCAGCAGCTCCCCGTGGTCCCGGACATGCTACGAGCAGTACTTC. This chain joins TRBV21-1 and TRBJ2-7; no check of the table's D call, TRBD1, against the DNA was made. TRBV21-1 is deemed a pseudogene. The CDR3 runs to 16 residues.

The sample holds a few counts of this clone. The chain is built from TRBV18 and TRBJ2-7; 7 nucleotides match TRBD1. CDR1 and CDR2 from the germline V gene are KGHSH and LQKENI. The length of the CDR3 is 12 residues. V gave up 3 bases and J gave up 7 bases; unmatched junction bases: 3. The CDR3 loop is CASSPGTAEQYF. As DNA, the CDR3 is TGTGCCAGCTCACCTGGGACAGCTGAGCAGTACTTC.

This clone was seen a few times. V and J are TRBV19 and TRBJ2-1; the match to TRBD1 covers 8 bases. Trimming cost V 9 bases and J 6 bases; bases outside gene matches: 16. The CDR3 has 16 residues. Germline CDR1 LNHDA, CDR2 SQIVND (reference sequence). DNA for the CDR3: TGTGCCAGCAATTCCCTCCAGACAGGGGCTGGCAATGAGCAGTTCTTC. This gives the protein CASNSLQTGAGNEQFF.

The CDR3 here is CASSPSGGNTEAFF. CDR3 nucleotide sequence: TGTGCCAGCTCACCATCAGGGGGGAACACTGAAGCTTTCTTT. The rearrangement joins TRBV18 to TRBJ1-1; 7 nucleotides line up with TRBD1. This CDR3 has 14 amino acids. Germline CDR1 reads KGHSH; CDR2 reads LQKENI. V was clipped by 2 bases and J by 1 base; unmatched bases: 1.

The table lists this clone with a few counts. The chain joins TRBV28 to TRBJ2-3, with 9 bases matching TRBD2. Losses at the gene ends were 6 bases for V and 6 bases for J; bases not matched to a gene: 10. The CDR3 contains 15 residues. Germline V gene lookup returns CDR1 MDHEN and CDR2 SYDVKM. As DNA, the CDR3 is TGTGCCAGCAGAAAAATAGCGGGAGTGGGTGATACGCAGTATTTT. Protein: CASRKIAGVGDTQYF.

The V gene is TRBV9, the J gene TRBJ1-1; 10 nucleotides line up with TRBD1. Trimming at V came to 3 bases and at J to 6 bases, leaving 5 bases not matched to a gene. Germline-derived CDR1 and CDR2 are SGDLS and YYNGEE. The CDR3 is made up of 14 amino acids. CDR3 sequence: CASSAGQGLAEAFF. The CDR3 nucleotides are TGTGCCAGCAGCGCGGGACAGGGGCTCGCTGAAGCTTTCTTT.

In its sample, this clone was seen many times. The V gene is TRBV10-3, the J gene TRBJ2-5; D is unresolved. This CDR3 contains 12 residues. Germline V gene data show CDR1 as ENHRY and CDR2 as SYGVKD. Trimming removed 8 bases from V and 5 bases from J, with 12 bases in between. CDR3 sequence reads: CAISLGRETQYF. The CDR3 DNA reads as TGTGCCATCTCCCTAGGAAGGGAGACCCAGTACTTC.

The V and J genes are TRBV2 and TRBJ1-4, with 7 bases that match TRBD1. This CDR3 contains 15 residues. The germline V gene has CDR1 SNHLY and CDR2 FYNNEI. Unmatched junction bases numbered 4, after V lost 5 bases and J lost 1 base. The CDR3 sequence is CASSLRGGTNEKLFF. The DNA of the CDR3 is TGTGCCAGCAGTCTCAGGGGGGGAACTAATGAAAAACTGTTTTTT.

There are a few counts of this clone. The gene calls are TRBV5-1 and TRBJ2-5; D gene uncertain. Per germline, CDR1 SGHRS and CDR2 YFSETQ. The V end lost 5 bases, the J end lost 2 bases, and 7 bases lay between the germline ends. CDR3 length: 12 amino acids. The CDR3 region has the DNA TGCGCCAGCAGAGAAATTCAAGAGACCCAGTACTTC. This gives the protein CASREIQETQYF. The variable domain in full, completed from reference TRBV5-1 and TRBJ2-5, reads KAGVTQTPRYLIKTRGQQVTLSCSPISGHRSVSWYQQTPGQGLQFLFEYFSETQRNKGNFPGRFSGRQFSNSRSEMNVSTLELGDSALYLCASREIQETQYFGPGTRLLVL.

This chain connects TRBV7-3 to TRBJ2-3; D is unresolved. The germline V and J ends were trimmed by 1 base and 1 base, with 6 bases remaining between them. Germline V gene data show CDR1 as SGHTA and CDR2 as FQGTGA. The CDR3 contains 14 residues. CDR3 in amino acids: CASSLNGGTDTQYF. CDR3 DNA sequence: TGTGCCAGCAGCTTAAATGGGGGCACAGATACGCAGTATTTT.

This clone occurred a few times. The chain has TRBV28 and TRBJ1-2; D remains ambiguous. This CDR3 spans 12 amino acids. V shed 6 bases and J shed 7 bases, with 12 bases lying between them. Germline V gene lookup returns CDR1 MDHEN and CDR2 SYDVKM. The CDR3 here is CASSAGFSGYTF. CDR3 coding DNA: TGTGCCAGCAGCGCCGGCTTTTCTGGCTACACCTTC.

The chain joins TRBV7-9 to TRBJ2-2; unclear D gene. With 2 bases removed from V and 4 bases from J, the gap between germline ends came to 5 bases. Germline CDR1 reads SEHNR; CDR2 reads FQNEAQ (reference sequence). The CDR3 has 13 residues. DNA for the CDR3: TGTGCCAGCAGCTTAAGTAGCACCGGGGAGCTGTTTTTT. It codes for CASSLSSTGELFF.